These 6 T cell receptor beta chains were all obtained from the same sample, sequenced in a study of cytomegalovirus exposure and HLA in healthy donors. The PCR made use of 60 Vbeta and 13 Jbeta primers. Measured with immunoSEQ multiplex PCR; TCRdb has only the in-frame clones, and not every one. Among roughly 200,000 clones listed, roughly three quarters were seen once. The source material was PBMCs. These receptors were obtained from a male donor in good health and CMV-seronegative.

The chain links TRBV30 to TRBJ1-5; D call uncertain. Per the germline V gene, CDR1 is GTSNPN and CDR2 is SVGIG (reference sequence). V lost 2 bases and J 6 bases, leaving 11 bases between the germline ends. The CDR3 length is 13 residues. In DNA, the CDR3 is TGTGCCTGGAGTCCCCGCGGAGCTCAGCCCCAGCATTTT. Translated, it gives CAWSPRGAQPQHF. Together with reference TRBV30 and TRBJ1-5, the CDR3 gives the full variable domain: SQTIHQWPATLVQPVGSPLSLECTVEGTSNPNLYWYRQAAGRGLQLLFYSVGIGQISSEVPQNLSASRPQDRQFILSSKKLLLSDSGFYLCAWSPRGAQPQHFGDGTRLSIL.

This chain links TRBV6-1 with TRBJ1-5, with D perhaps matching TRBD1 (6 bases). V lost 6 bases and J lost 6, with 15 bases in between. The CDR3 extends over 14 amino acids. Germline V lookup: CDR1 MNHNS, CDR2 SASEGT. The CDR3 protein is CASRGTGLGQPQHF. The CDR3 region has the DNA TGTGCCAGCAGAGGAACAGGGCTTGGTCAGCCCCAGCATTTT.

The chain is built from TRBV7-3 and TRBJ2-3; D perhaps matches TRBD1 (5 bases). The CDR3 loop spans 13 amino acids. V shed 3 bases and J shed 4 bases, with 8 bases lying between them. The germline V gene has CDR1 SGHTA and CDR2 FQGTGA. CDR3 nucleotide sequence: TGTGCCAGCAGCTTCCAGGGCGCAGATACGCAGTATTTT. Amino acids: CASSFQGADTQYF.

This rearrangement joins TRBV28 to TRBJ2-1; 8 positions agree with TRBD2. Trimming removed 2 bases from V and 6 bases from J; junction bases left unmatched: 3. The CDR3 runs to 14 residues. Germline V lookup: CDR1 MDHEN, CDR2 SYDVKM. The CDR3 DNA sequence: TGTGCCAGCAGTTTAGGAAGCGGGAGCAATGAGCAGTTCTTC. The encoded protein is CASSLGSGSNEQFF.

This chain joins TRBV29-1 and TRBJ2-1, with D unresolved. The CDR3 length is 11 residues. Germline V gene lookup returns CDR1 SQVTM and CDR2 ANQGSEA. Trimming shortened V by 6 bases and J by 4 bases, and 7 bases separated the two germline ends. CDR3 nucleotide sequence: TGCAGCGTGCAACAGTACAATGAGCAGTTCTTC. Amino acid sequence: CSVQQYNEQFF.

The J gene is TRBJ1-6, the V gene TRBV5-1; D might be TRBD1 (5 bases). The CDR3 spans 17 residues. Trimming left V 1 base short and J 0 bases short, with 11 bases between. The germline V gene encodes CDR1 SGHRS and CDR2 YFSETQ. CDR3 loop: CASSLIGDFSYNSPLHF. CDR3 DNA: TGCGCCAGCAGCTTGATTGGGGACTTCTCCTATAATTCACCCCTCCACTTT.